The sequence of this T cell receptor beta chain was determined in a study of T cell responses to AZD1222 COVID-19 vaccine. V lost 4 bases and J lost 0, with 11 bases in between. This CDR3 comprises 15 residues. Germline V gives CDR1 LGHDT, CDR2 YNNKEL (reference sequence). The table came from immunoSEQ multiplex PCR; TCRdb's copy has only in-frame clones and leaves some out. Of roughly 160,000 clones detected, about 90% appear once; the ten largest clones hold 1.3%. Sequencing was performed on peripheral blood, taken 28 days after the second AZD1222 dose. The sequence came from an adult who received the AZD1222 COVID-19 vaccine. The V gene is TRBV3-1 (or the pseudogene TRBV3-2), the J gene TRBJ2-3; TRBD1 might be the D (6 bases). This chain's CDR3 is CASSRRTASTDTQYF. CDR3 coding DNA: TGTGCCAGCAGCCGCAGGACAGCTAGCACAGATACGCAGTATTTT.